This TCR beta chain was sequenced for a study of blood T cell repertoires in COVID-19. Study information: Samples of COVID-19 (acute and convalescent) were obtained from the United States, Italy and Spain. PBMCs, B-cell-depleted T cells, or T cells provided the cDNA or gDNA that made up the material.

As handled by the study authors: Cell counts per sample came from amplifying reference gene primers. Clones were sequenced by immunoSEQ multiplex PCR, and TCRdb holds only the in-frame ones, with some missing. V, J and clone size reflect that table, while D and trimming were determined from the DNA. The sample shows about 400,000 clones, roughly 88% of them seen only once. The ends were cut back, 2 bases at V and 4 bases at J, with 14 bases in the middle. Germline loops: CDR1 SQVTM, CDR2 ANQGSEA. The CDR3 runs to 14 residues. The chain links TRBV29-1 to TRBJ1-2; D is possibly TRBD1 (5 bases). This TCR was recovered from a woman in her twenties or thirties with active or convalescent COVID-19. The sample consisted of peripheral blood. CDR3 loop: CSVERKTRAYGYTF. The CDR3 nucleotides are TGCAGCGTTGAAAGAAAAACCAGGGCCTATGGCTACACCTTC.